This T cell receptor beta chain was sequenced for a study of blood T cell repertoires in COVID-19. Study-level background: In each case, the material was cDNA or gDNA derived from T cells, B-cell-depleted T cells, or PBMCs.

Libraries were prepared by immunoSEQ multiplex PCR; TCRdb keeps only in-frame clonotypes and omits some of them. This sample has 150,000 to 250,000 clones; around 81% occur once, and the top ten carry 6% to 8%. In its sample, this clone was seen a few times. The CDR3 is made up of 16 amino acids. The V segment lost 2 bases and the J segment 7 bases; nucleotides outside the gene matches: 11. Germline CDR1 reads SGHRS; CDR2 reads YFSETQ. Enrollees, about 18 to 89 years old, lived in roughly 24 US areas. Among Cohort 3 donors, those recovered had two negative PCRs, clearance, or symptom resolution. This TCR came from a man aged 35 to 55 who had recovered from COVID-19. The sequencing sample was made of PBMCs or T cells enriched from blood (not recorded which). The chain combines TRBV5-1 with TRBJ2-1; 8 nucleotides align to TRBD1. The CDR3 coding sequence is TGCGCCAGCAGCTTACGGGTAGGACAGGGAAGGAATGAGCAGTTCTTC. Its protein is CASSLRVGQGRNEQFF.